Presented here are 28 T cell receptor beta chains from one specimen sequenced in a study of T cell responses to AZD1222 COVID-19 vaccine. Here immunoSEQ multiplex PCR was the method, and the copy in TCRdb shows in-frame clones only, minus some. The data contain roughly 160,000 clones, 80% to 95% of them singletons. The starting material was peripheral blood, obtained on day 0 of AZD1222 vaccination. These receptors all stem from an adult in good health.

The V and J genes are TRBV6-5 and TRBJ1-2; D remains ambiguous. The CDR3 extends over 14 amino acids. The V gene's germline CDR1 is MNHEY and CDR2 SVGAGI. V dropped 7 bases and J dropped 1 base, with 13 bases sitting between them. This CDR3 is CASTEGLINYGYTF. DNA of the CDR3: TGTGCCAGCACCGAGGGTCTGATTAACTATGGCTACACCTTC.

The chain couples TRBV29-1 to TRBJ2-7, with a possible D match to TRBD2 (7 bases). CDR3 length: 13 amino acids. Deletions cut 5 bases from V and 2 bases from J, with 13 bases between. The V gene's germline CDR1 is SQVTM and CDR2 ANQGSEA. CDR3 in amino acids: CSVRGAVTYEQYF. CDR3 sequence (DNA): TGCAGCGTTCGGGGGGCAGTCACCTACGAGCAGTACTTC.

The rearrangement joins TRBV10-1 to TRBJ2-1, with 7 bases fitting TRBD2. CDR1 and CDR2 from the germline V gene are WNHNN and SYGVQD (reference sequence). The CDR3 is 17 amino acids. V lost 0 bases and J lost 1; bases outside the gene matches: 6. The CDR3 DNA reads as TGCGCCAGCAGTGAGTCTAAAACGGGGGGTTCCTACAATGAGCAGTTCTTC. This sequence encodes CASSESKTGGSYNEQFF.

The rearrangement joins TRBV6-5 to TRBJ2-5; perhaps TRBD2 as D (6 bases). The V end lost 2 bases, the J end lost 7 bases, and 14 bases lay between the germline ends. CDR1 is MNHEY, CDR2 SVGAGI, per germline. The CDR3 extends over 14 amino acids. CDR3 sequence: CASSYGGAQGTQYF. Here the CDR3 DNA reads TGTGCCAGCAGTTACGGAGGGGCCCAGGGGACCCAGTACTTC.

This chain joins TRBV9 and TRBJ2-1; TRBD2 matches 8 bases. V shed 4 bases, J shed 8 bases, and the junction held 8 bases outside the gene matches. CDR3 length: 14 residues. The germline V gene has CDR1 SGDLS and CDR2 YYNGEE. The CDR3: CASSLRTSLDEQFF. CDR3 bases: TGTGCCAGCAGCTTACGGACTAGCTTAGATGAGCAGTTCTTC. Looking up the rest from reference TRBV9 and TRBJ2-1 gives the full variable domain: DSGVTQTPKHLITATGQRVTLRCSPRSGDLSVYWYQQSLDQGLQFLIQYYNGEERAKGNILERFSAQQFPDLHSELNLSSLELGDSALYFCASSLRTSLDEQFFGPGTRLTVL.

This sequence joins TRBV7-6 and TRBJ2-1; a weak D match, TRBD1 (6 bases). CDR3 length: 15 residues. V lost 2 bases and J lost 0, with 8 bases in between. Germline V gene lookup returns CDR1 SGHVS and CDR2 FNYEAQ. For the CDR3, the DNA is TGTGCCAGCAGCTTAACAGGGAGCTCCTACAATGAGCAGTTCTTC. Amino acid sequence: CASSLTGSSYNEQFF.

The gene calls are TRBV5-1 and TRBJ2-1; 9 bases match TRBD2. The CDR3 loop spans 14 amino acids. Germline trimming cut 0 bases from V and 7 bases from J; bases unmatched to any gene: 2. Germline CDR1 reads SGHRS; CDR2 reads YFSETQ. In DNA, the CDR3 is TGCGCCAGCAGCTTGGGCGGGGGGGCAAATGAGCAGTTCTTC. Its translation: CASSLGGGANEQFF.

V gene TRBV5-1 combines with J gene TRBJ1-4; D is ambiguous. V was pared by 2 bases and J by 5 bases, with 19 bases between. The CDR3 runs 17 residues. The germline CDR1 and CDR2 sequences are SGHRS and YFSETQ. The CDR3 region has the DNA TGCGCCAGCAGCTTAGGTCCCCCCGGGTCAGTCAATGAAAAACTGTTTTTT. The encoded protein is CASSLGPPGSVNEKLFF.

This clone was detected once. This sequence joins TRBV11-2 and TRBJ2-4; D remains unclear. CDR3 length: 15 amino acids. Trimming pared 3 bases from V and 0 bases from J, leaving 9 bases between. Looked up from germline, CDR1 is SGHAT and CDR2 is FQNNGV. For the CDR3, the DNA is TGTGCCAGCAGCTTCTTTACCGTAGCCAAAAACATTCAGTACTTC. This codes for CASSFFTVAKNIQYF.

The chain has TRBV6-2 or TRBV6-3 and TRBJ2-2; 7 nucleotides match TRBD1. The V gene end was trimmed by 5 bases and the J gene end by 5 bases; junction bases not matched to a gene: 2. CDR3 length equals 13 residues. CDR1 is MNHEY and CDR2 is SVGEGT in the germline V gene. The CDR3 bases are TGTGCCAGCAGTAAACAGGGGACCGGGGAGCTGTTTTTT. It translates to CASSKQGTGELFF.

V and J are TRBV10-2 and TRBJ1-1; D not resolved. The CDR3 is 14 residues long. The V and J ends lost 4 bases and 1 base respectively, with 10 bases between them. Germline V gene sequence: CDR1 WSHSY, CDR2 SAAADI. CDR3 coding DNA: TGCGCCAGCAGTGGTCCTTACACGAACACTGAAGCTTTCTTT. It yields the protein CASSGPYTNTEAFF.

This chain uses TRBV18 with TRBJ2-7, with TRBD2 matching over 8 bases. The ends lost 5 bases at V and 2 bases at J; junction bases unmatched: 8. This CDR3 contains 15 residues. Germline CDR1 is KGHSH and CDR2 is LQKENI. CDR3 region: CASSTNSGAPYEQYF. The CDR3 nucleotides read TGTGCCAGCTCAACGAATAGCGGGGCCCCCTACGAGCAGTACTTC. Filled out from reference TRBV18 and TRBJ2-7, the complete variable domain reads NAGVMQNPRHLVRRRGQEARLRCSPMKGHSHVYWYRQLPEEGLKFMVYLQKENIIDESGMPKERFSAEFPKEGPSILRIQQVVRGDSAAYFCASSTNSGAPYEQYFGPGTRLTVT.

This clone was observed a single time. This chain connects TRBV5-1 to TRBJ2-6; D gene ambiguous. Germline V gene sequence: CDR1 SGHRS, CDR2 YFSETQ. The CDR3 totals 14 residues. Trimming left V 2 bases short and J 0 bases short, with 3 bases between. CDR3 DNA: TGCGCCAGCAGCTTTTTCTCTGGGGCCAACGTCCTGACTTTC. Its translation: CASSFFSGANVLTF.

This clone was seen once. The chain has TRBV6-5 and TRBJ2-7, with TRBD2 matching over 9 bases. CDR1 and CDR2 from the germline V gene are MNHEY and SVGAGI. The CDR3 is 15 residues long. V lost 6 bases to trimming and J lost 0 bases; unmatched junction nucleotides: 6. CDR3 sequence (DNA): TGTGCCAGCAGCCCAAGCGGGGGGCCCTCCTACGAGCAGTACTTC. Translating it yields CASSPSGGPSYEQYF.

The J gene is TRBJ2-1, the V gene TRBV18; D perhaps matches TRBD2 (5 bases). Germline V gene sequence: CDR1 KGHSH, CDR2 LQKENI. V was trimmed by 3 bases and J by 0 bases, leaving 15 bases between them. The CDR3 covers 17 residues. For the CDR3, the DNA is TGTGCCAGCTCACCGCTTTACCAGCGGAGCTCCTACAATGAGCAGTTCTTC. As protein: CASSPLYQRSSYNEQFF.

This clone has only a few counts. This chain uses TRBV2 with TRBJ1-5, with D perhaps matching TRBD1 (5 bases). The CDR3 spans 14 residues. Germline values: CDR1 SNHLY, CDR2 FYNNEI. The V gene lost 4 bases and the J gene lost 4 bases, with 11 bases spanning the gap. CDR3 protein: CASSVWDSNQPQHF. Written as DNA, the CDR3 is TGTGCCAGCAGTGTCTGGGACTCTAATCAGCCCCAGCATTTT.

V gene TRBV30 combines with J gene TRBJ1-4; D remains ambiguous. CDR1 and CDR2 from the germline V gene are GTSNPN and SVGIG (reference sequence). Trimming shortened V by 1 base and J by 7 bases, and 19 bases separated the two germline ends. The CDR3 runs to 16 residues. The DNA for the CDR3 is TGTGCCTGGAGTGCCGTTACAAGGACCTTTTCTGAAAAACTGTTTTTT. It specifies CAWSAVTRTFSEKLFF.

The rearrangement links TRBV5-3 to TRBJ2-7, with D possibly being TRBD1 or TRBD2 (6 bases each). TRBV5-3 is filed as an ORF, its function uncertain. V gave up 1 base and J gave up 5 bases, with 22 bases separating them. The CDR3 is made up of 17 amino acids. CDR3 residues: CARSLPGTGARSHEQYF. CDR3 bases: TGTGCCAGAAGCTTGCCTGGGACGGGGGCGCGTTCCCACGAGCAGTACTTC.

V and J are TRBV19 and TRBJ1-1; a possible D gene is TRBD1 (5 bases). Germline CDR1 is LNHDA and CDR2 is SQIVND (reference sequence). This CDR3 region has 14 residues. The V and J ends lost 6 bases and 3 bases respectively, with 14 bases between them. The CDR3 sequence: CASSIRGRDTEAFF. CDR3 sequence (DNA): TGTGCCAGTAGCATCCGGGGACGAGACACTGAAGCTTTCTTT.

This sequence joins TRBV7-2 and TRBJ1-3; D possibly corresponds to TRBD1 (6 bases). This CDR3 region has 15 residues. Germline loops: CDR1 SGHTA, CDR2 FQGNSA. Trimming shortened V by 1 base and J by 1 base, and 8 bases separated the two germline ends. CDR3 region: CASSLGTASGNTIYF. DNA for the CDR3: TGTGCCAGCAGCTTAGGGACAGCTTCTGGAAACACCATATATTTT.

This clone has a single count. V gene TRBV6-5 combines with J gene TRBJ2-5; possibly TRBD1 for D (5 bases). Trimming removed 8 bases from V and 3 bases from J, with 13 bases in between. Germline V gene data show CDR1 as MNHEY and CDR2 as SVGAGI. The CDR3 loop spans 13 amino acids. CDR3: CASCPGQEETQYF. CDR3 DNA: TGTGCCAGCTGCCCAGGGCAGGAAGAGACCCAGTACTTC.

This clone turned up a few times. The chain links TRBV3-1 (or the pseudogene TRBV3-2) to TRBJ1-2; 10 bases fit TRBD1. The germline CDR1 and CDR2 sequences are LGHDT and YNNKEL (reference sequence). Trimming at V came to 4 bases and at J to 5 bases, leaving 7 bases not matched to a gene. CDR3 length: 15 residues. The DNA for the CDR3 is TGTGCCAGCAGCCTCCGGGGGACAGGGGCATATGGCTACACCTTC. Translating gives CASSLRGTGAYGYTF.

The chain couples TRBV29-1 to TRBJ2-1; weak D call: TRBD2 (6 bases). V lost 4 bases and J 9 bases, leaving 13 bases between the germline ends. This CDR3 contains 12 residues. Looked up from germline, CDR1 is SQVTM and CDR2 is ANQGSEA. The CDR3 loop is CSVVGAGGEQFF. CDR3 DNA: TGCAGCGTTGTGGGAGCGGGTGGTGAGCAGTTCTTC.

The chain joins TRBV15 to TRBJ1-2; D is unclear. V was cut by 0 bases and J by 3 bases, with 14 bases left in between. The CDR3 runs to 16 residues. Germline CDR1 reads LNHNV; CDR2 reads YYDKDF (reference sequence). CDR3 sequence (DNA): TGTGCCACCAGCAGAGATTTGGGGAAACGGGACTATGGCTACACCTTC. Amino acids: CATSRDLGKRDYGYTF.

In nucleotides, the CDR3 is TGCGCCAGCAGCCAAGGACTGGGGACCCAGTACTTC. It specifies CASSQGLGTQYF. This sequence joins TRBV4-1 and TRBJ2-5; D remains ambiguous. The CDR3 is made up of 12 amino acids. Germline V gene sequence: CDR1 MGHRA, CDR2 YSYEKL. The V end lost 1 base, the J end lost 7 bases, and 7 bases lay between the germline ends.

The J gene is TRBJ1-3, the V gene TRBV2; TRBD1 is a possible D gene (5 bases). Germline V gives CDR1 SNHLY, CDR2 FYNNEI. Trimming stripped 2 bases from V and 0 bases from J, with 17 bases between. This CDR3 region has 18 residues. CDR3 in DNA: TGTGCCAGCAGTGAAAAGGGTTGGGGCCGAACCTCTGGAAACACCATATATTTT. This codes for CASSEKGWGRTSGNTIYF. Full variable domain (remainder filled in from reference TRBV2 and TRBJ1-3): EPEVTQTPSHQVTQMGQEVILRCVPISNHLYFYWYRQILGQKVEFLVSFYNNEISEKSEIFDDQFSVERPDGSNFTLKIRSTKLEDSAMYFCASSEKGWGRTSGNTIYFGEGSWLTVV.

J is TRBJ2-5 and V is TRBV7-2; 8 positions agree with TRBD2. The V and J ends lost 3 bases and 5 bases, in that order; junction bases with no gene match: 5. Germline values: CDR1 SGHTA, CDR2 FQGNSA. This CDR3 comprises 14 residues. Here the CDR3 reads CASSFAGGRETQYF. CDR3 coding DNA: TGTGCCAGCAGCTTTGCGGGGGGCCGGGAGACCCAGTACTTC.

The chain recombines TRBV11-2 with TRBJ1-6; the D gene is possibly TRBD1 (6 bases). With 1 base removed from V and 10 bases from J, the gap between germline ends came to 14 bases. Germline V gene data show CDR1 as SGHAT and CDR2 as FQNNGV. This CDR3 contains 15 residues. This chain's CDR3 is CASSLAGGLTSPLHF. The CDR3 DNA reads TGTGCCAGCAGCTTAGCTGGGGGGCTTACGTCACCCCTCCACTTT.